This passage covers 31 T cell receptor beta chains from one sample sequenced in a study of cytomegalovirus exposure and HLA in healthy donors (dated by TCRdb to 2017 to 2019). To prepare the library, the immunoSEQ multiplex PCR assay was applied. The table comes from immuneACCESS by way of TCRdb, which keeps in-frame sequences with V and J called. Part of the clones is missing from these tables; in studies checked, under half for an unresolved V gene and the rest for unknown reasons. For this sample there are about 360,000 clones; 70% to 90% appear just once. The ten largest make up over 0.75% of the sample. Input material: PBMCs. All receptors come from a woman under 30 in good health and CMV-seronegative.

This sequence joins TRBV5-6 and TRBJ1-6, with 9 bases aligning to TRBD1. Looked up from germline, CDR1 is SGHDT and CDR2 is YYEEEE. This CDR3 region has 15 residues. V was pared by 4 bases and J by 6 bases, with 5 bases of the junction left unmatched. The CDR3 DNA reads TGTGCCAGCAGCCAGGTGGGACAGGGTAATTCACCCCTCCACTTT. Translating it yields CASSQVGQGNSPLHF.

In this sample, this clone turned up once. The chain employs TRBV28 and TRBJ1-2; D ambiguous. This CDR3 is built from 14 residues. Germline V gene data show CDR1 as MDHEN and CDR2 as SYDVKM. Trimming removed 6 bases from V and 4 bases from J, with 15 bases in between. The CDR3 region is CASSPNPRGYGYTF. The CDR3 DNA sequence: TGTGCCAGCAGCCCTAACCCCCGAGGCTATGGCTACACCTTC.

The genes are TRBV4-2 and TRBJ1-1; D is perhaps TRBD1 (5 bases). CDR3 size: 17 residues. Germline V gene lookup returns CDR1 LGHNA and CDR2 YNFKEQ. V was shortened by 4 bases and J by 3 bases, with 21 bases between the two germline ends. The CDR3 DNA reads TGTGCCAGCAGCCCCACCGTTACCAGAACAGGCGACACTGAAGCTTTCTTT. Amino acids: CASSPTVTRTGDTEAFF.

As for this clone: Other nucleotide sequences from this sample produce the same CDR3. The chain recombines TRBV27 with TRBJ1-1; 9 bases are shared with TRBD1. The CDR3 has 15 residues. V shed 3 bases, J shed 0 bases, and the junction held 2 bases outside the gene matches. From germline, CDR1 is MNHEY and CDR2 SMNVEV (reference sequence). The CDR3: CASSLGTGMNTEAFF. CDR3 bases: TGTGCCAGCAGTTTGGGGACAGGGATGAACACTGAAGCTTTCTTT.

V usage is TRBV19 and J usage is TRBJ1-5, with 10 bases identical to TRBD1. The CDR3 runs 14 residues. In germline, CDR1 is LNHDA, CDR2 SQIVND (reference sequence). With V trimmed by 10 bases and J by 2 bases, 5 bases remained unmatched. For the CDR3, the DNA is TGTGCCACTAAAGGGACAGGGGGCAATCAGCCCCAGCATTTT. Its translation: CATKGTGGNQPQHF.

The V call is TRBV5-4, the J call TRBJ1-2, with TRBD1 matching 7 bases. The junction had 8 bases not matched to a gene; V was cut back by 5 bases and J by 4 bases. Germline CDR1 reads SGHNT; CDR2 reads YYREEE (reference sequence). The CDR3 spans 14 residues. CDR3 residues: CASSLDREIYGYTF. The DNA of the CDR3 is TGTGCCAGCAGTCTAGACAGGGAGATCTATGGCTACACCTTC.

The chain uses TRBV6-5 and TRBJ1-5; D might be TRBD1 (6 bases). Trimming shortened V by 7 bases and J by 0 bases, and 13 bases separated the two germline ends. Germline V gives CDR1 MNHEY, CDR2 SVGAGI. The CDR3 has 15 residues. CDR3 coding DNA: TGTGCCAGCAAACAGGGATTCTATAGCAATCAGCCCCAGCATTTT. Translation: CASKQGFYSNQPQHF.

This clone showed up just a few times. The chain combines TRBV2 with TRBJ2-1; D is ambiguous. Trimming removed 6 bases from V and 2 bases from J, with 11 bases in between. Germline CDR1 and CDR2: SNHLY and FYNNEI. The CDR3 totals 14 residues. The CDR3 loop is CASRLSSAYNEQFF. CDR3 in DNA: TGTGCCAGCAGGCTCTCAAGCGCCTACAATGAGCAGTTCTTC. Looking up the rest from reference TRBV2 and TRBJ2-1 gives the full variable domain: EPEVTQTPSHQVTQMGQEVILRCVPISNHLYFYWYRQILGQKVEFLVSFYNNEISEKSEIFDDQFSVERPDGSNFTLKIRSTKLEDSAMYFCASRLSSAYNEQFFGPGTRLTVL.

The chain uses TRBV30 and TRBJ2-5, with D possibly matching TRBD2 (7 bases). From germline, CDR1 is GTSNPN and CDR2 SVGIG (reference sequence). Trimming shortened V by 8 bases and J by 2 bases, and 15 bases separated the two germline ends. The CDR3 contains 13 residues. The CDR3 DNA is TGTGCCGGTTACGGGGGGCCGCAAGAGACCCAGTACTTC. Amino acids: CAGYGGPQETQYF.

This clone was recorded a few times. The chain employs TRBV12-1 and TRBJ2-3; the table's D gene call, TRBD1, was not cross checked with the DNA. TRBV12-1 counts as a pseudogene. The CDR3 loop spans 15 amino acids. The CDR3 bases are TGTGCCAGCAGCTTTAAGGGGCCCTGCACAGATACGCAGTATTTT. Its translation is CASSFKGPCTDTQYF.

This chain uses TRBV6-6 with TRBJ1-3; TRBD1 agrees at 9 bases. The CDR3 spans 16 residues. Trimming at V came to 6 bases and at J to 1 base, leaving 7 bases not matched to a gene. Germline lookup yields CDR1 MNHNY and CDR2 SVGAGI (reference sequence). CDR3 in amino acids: CASRNRGLRSGNTIYF. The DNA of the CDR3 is TGTGCCAGCAGAAACAGGGGGCTTAGGTCTGGAAACACCATATATTTT.

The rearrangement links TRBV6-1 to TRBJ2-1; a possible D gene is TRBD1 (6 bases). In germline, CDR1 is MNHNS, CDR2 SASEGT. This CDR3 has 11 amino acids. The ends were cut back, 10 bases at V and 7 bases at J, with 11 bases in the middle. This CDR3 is CATYRENEQFF. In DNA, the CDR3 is TGTGCCACCTACAGGGAAAATGAGCAGTTCTTC.

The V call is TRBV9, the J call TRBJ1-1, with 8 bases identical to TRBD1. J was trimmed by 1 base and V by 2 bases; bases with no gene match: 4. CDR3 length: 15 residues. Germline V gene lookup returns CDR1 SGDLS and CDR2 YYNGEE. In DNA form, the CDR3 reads TGTGCCAGCAGCGTGGACAGGGAATCGAACACTGAAGCTTTCTTT. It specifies CASSVDRESNTEAFF.

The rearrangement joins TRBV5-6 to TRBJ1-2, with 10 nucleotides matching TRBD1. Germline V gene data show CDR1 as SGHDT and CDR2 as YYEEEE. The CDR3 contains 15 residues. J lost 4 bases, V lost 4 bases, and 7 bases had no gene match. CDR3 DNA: TGTGCCAGCAGCCTCCGGGACAGGGGCTTCTATGGCTACACCTTC. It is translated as CASSLRDRGFYGYTF.

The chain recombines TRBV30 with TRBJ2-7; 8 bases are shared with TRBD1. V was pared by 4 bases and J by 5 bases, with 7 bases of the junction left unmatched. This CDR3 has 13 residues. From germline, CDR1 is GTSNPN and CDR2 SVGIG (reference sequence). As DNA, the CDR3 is TGTGCCTGGAAAATGGACAGGGTCCACGAGCAGTACTTC. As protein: CAWKMDRVHEQYF. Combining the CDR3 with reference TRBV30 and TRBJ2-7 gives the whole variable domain SQTIHQWPATLVQPVGSPLSLECTVEGTSNPNLYWYRQAAGRGLQLLFYSVGIGQISSEVPQNLSASRPQDRQFILSSKKLLLSDSGFYLCAWKMDRVHEQYFGPGTRLTVT.

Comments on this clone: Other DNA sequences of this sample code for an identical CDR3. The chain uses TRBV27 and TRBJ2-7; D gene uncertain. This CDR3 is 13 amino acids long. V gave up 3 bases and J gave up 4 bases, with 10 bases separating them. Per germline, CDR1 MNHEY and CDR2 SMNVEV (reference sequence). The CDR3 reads CASSFRSSYEQYF. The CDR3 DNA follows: TGTGCCAGCAGTTTCCGTAGCTCTTACGAGCAGTACTTC.

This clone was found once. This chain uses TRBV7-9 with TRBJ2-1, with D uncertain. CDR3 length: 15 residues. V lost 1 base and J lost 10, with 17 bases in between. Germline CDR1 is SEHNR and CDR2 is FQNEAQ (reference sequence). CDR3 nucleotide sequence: TGTGCCAGCAGCTTAGGTGGCCCGGGTAGAGGAGAGCAGTTCTTC. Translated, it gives CASSLGGPGRGEQFF.

CDR3 nucleotides: TGCAGTGCTAGACTAGAGCAGTTCTTC. This gives the protein CSARLEQFF. The chain uses TRBV20-1 and TRBJ2-1; D call uncertain. Germline values: CDR1 DFQATT, CDR2 SNEGSKA (reference sequence). V was trimmed by 2 bases and J by 10 bases, leaving 3 bases between them. This CDR3 is 9 amino acids long.

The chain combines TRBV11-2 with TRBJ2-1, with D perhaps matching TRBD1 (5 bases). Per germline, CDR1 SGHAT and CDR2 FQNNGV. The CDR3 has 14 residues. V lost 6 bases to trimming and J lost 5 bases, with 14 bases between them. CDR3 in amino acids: CASSRGNSNNEQFF. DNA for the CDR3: TGTGCCAGCAGTAGGGGAAACTCTAACAATGAGCAGTTCTTC.

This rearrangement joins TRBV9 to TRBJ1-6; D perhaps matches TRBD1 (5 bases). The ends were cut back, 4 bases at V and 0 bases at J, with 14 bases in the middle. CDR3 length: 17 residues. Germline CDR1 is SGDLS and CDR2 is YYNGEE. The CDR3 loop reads CASSPLGDFSYNSPLHF. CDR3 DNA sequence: TGTGCCAGCAGCCCCCTCGGGGACTTCTCCTATAATTCACCCCTCCACTTT.

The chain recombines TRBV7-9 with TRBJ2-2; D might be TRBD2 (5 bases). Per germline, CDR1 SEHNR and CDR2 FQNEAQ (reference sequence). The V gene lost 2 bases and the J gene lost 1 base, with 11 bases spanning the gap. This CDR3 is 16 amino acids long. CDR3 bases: TGTGCCAGCAGCTTATCCCCCGGGAAGAACACCGGGGAGCTGTTTTTT. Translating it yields CASSLSPGKNTGELFF.

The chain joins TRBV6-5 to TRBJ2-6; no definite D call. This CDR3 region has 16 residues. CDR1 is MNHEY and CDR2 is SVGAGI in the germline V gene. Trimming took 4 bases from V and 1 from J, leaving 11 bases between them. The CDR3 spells CASSSTDMSGANVLTF. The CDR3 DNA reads TGTGCCAGCAGTTCCACAGACATGTCTGGGGCCAACGTCCTGACTTTC.

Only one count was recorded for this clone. In DNA, the CDR3 is TGTGCCAGCCCTATCGGGGGTTACAATGAGCAGTTCTTC. This codes for CASPIGGYNEQFF. The chain joins TRBV6-1 to TRBJ2-1, with D possibly TRBD2 on 6 matching bases. The CDR3 length is 13 residues. V was clipped by 8 bases and J by 4 bases, with 12 bases between them. Germline values: CDR1 MNHNS, CDR2 SASEGT.

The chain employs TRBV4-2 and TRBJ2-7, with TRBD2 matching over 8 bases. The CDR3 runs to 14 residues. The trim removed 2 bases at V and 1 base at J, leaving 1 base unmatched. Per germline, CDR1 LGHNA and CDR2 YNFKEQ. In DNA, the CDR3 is TGTGCCAGCAGCCAACTAGCGGGTTCCTACGAGCAGTACTTC. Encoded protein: CASSQLAGSYEQYF.

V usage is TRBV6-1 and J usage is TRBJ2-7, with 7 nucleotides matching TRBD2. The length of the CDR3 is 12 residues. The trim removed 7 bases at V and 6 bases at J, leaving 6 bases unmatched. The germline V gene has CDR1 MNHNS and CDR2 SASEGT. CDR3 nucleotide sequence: TGTGCCAGCATTCAGGGAGGGGTCGAGCAGTACTTC. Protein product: CASIQGGVEQYF.

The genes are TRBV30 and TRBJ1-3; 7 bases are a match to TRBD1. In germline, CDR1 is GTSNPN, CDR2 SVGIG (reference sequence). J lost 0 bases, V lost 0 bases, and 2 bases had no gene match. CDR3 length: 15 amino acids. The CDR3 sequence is CAWSVDRSSGNTIYF. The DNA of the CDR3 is TGTGCCTGGAGTGTGGACAGGAGCTCTGGAAACACCATATATTTT.

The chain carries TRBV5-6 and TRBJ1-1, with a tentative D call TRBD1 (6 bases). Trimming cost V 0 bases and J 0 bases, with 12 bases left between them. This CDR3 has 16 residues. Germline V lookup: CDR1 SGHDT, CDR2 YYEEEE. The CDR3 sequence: CASSLAGDFMNTEAFF. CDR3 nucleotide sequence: TGTGCCAGCAGCTTGGCAGGGGATTTCATGAACACTGAAGCTTTCTTT.

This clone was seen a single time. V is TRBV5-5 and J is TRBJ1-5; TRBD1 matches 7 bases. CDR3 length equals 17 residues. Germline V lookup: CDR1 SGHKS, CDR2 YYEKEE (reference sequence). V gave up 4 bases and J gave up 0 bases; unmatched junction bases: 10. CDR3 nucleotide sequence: TGTGCCAGCAGCCCGGAACAGGGGTCGTATAGCAATCAGCCCCAGCATTTT. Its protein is CASSPEQGSYSNQPQHF.

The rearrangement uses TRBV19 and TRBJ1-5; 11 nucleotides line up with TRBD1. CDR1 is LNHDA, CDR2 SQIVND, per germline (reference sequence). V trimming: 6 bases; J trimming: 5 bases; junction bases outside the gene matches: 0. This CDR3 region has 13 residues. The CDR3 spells CASRDRGHQPQHF. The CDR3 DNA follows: TGTGCCAGTAGGGACAGGGGGCATCAGCCCCAGCATTTT.

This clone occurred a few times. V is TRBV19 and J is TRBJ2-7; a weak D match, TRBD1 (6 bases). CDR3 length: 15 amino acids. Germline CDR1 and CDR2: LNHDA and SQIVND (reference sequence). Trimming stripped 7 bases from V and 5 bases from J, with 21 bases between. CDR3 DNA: TGTGCCAGTACTAGGAGCTCCGACAGGATCCACGAGCAGTACTTC. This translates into CASTRSSDRIHEQYF.

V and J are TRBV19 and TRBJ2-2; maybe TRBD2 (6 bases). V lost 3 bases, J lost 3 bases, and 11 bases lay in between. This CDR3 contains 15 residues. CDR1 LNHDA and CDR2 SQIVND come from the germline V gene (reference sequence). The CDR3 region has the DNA TGTGCCAGTAGTATCAGGACTACCGACACCGGGGAGCTGTTTTTT. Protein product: CASSIRTTDTGELFF.